These T cell receptor beta chains were read from a single sample in a study of T cell changes during pregnancy in multiple sclerosis. Assay used: immunoSEQ multiplex PCR; TCRdb lists only in-frame clones, some missing. Of tens of thousands of clones in the sample, 80% to 90% are singletons; the top ten hold under 9.5%. The sequences come from CD8+ T cells from peripheral blood mononuclear cells, collected in the second trimester of pregnancy. The origin of the receptors is a female donor with multiple sclerosis, enrolled in a pregnancy study. The CDR3 runs from the conserved cysteine through the conserved F or W. D genes are given only for firm matches. Rows give clone size only sometimes, using once, few, many, or a class for an expanded clone.

V	J	size	D	DNA	CDR3
TRBV7-9	TRBJ2-2	many	TRBD1	TGTGCCAGCAGCGCTACCACAGGGGACGCCGGGGAGCTGTTTTTT	CASSATTGDAGELFF
TRBV7-9	TRBJ1-4	NA	NA	TGTGCCAGCAGCTCGACTTCGGCGGCAACTAATGAAAAACTGTTTTTT	CASSSTSAATNEKLFF
TRBV30	TRBJ2-3	NA	NA	TGTGCCTGGAGCTTACTGGGGGGTAGCACAGATACGCAGTATTTT	CAWSLLGGSTDTQYF
TRBV9	TRBJ2-2	NA	NA	TGTGCCAGCAGCTCACACAGCCTTAACACCGGGGAGCTGTTTTTT	CASSSHSLNTGELFF
TRBV15	TRBJ2-3	NA	NA	TGTGCCACCAGCACCGGGGTGGCTAGCAGAGATACGCAGTATTTT	CATSTGVASRDTQYF
TRBV29-1	TRBJ2-2	NA	NA	TGCAGCGTGACGGGCACCGGGGAGCTGTTTTTT	CSVTGTGELFF
TRBV15	TRBJ2-3	NA	TRBD2	TGTGCCACCAGCAGCCTTTCTAGCGGGGTGACAGATACGCAGTATTTT	CATSSLSSGVTDTQYF
TRBV27	TRBJ1-6	NA	NA	TGTGCCAGCAGTTTATTGCGGGTCGGCTATTCACCCCTCCACTTT	CASSLLRVGYSPLHF
TRBV23-1	TRBJ2-2	few	NA	TGCGCCAGCAGTCAATCCCTCCGGGGATCGAACACCGGGGAGCTGTTTTTT	CASSQSLRGSNTGELFF
TRBV6-5	TRBJ2-7	NA	NA	TGTGCCAGCAGTTACGTCCGGGAGAGCTCCTACGAGCAGTACTTC	CASSYVRESSYEQYF
TRBV15	TRBJ2-2	NA	NA	TGTGCCACCAGTTATAGCCGGGCCGGGGAGCTGTTTTTT	CATSYSRAGELFF
TRBV5-6	TRBJ1-5	NA	NA	TGTGCCAGCAGCCCCGGGGGCAATCAGCCCCAGCATTTT	CASSPGGNQPQHF
TRBV19	TRBJ1-2	NA	NA	TGTGCCAGTAGTCTAACGACAGTCGTCTATGGCTACACCTTC	CASSLTTVVYGYTF
TRBV18	TRBJ2-1	NA	TRBD2	TGTGCCAGCTCACCACGGGTAAGCGGGACGGGAGAGCAGTTCTTC	CASSPRVSGTGEQFF
TRBV6-1	TRBJ2-3	NA	NA	TGTGCCAGCAGTGAAGGAAGAAGCCGGGACACTAGCACAGATACGCAGTATTTT	CASSEGRSRDTSTDTQYF
TRBV9	TRBJ2-6	once	NA	TGTGCCACCGCCCTAGGGGCCGGAGGGGCCAACGTCCTGACTTTC	CATALGAGGANVLTF
TRBV5-1	TRBJ2-1	NA	TRBD1	TGCGCCAGCAGCTTCCGAGACAGGGTTTACAATGAGCAGTTCTTC	CASSFRDRVYNEQFF
TRBV12-5	TRBJ1-2	NA	NA	TGTGCTCTACAGCTGGCGGGTGATGGCTACACCTTC	CALQLAGDGYTF
TRBV9	TRBJ2-3	NA	NA	TGTGCCAGCAGCGTAGCCGGGGTACGGGGAGATACGCAGTATTTT	CASSVAGVRGDTQYF
TRBV6-1	TRBJ1-1	NA	NA	TGTGCCAGCAGTGAAAGCGGGGGGAACACTGAAGCTTTCTTT	CASSESGGNTEAFF
TRBV9	TRBJ2-7	NA	NA	TGTGCCAGCAGCGCCGCCACCGGGACTCCTTCCTACGAGCAGTACTTC	CASSAATGTPSYEQYF
TRBV2	TRBJ1-6	NA	NA	TGTGCCAGCAGTGAGCCGGGACAAGGCGATTCACCCCTCCACTTT	CASSEPGQGDSPLHF
TRBV13	TRBJ1-1	NA	NA	TGTGCCAGCAGCTTAGGTGAGACTGAAGCTTTCTTT	CASSLGETEAFF
TRBV6-5	TRBJ2-1	NA	NA	TGTGCCAGCAGTTACGAGGGGGATGGCAACTACAATGAGCAGTTCTTC	CASSYEGDGNYNEQFF
TRBV2	TRBJ2-7	NA	TRBD1	TGTGCCAGCCTGGGGCAGGGGGTCTACGAGCAGTACTTC	CASLGQGVYEQYF
TRBV4-1	TRBJ2-7	once	NA	TGCGCCAGCAGCCAAGTAGGGGCCCCCGACGAGCAGTACTTC	CASSQVGAPDEQYF
TRBV4-1	TRBJ2-7	NA	TRBD1	TGCGCCAGCAGCCAAGAAGGGGGCCTGTCGTGGGAGCAGTACTTC	CASSQEGGLSWEQYF
TRBV28	TRBJ2-7	NA	TRBD1	TGTGCCAGCAGTACAGGGGGACCCTACGAGCAGTACTTC	CASSTGGPYEQYF
TRBV30	TRBJ2-5	NA	NA	TGTGCCTGGCGTCGCTCAGGACTTTTGGAGACCCAGTACTTC	CAWRRSGLLETQYF
TRBV19	TRBJ1-1	once	TRBD1	TGTGCCAGTAGTATTAGTGCAGGGGGCACTGAAGCTTTCTTT	CASSISAGGTEAFF
TRBV30	TRBJ1-2	NA	NA	TGTGCCTGGAGTCGGCAGGGCGATGGCTACACCTTC	CAWSRQGDGYTF
TRBV14	TRBJ2-1	NA	NA	TGTGCCAGCAGCCAAGGAACGGTCTCCTACAATGAGCAGTTCTTC	CASSQGTVSYNEQFF
TRBV6-1	TRBJ1-2	NA	NA	TGTGCCAGCAGGACATGGCAAGCGGCAGACTATGGCTACACCTTC	CASRTWQAADYGYTF
TRBV6-5	TRBJ1-1	NA	NA	TGTGCCAGCAGCCAACACCCAAACACTGAAGCTTTCTTT	CASSQHPNTEAFF
TRBV9	TRBJ1-6	NA	NA	TGTGCCAGCAGCACGCAGGGAAGCTCCTATAATTCACCCCTCCACTTT	CASSTQGSSYNSPLHF
TRBV9	TRBJ2-6	NA	NA	TGTGCCAGCACAGGGGCCAACGTCCTGACTTTC	CASTGANVLTF
TRBV7-6	TRBJ2-7	NA	TRBD1	TGTGCCAGCAGCTTAGCCCAGACAGGGCCCTACGAGCAGTACTTC	CASSLAQTGPYEQYF
TRBV15	TRBJ1-3	NA	NA	TGTGCCACCAGCAGGCAGGGCATTCTAACTACTGGAAACACCATATATTTT	CATSRQGILTTGNTIYF
TRBV27	TRBJ1-1	NA	NA	TGTGCCAGCAGTTTCTACTTTCGAGGGTTGGACACTGAAGCTTTCTTT	CASSFYFRGLDTEAFF
TRBV4-1	TRBJ1-4	NA	NA	TGCGCCAGTCTACCTGGGGCGGGGGAAAAACTGTTTTTT	CASLPGAGEKLFF
TRBV7-2	TRBJ2-7	NA	NA	TGTGCCAGCAGCTTAGCCCCGGGAGTCTACGAGCAGTACTTC	CASSLAPGVYEQYF
TRBV29-1	TRBJ2-5	NA	TRBD2	TGCAGCGTTGATGGGGGGGAAGAGACCCAGTACTTC	CSVDGGEETQYF
TRBV30	TRBJ1-4	NA	NA	TGTGCCTGGAGTGGAACGAAACCCCGGGAGTCTTATGAAAAACTGTTTTTT	CAWSGTKPRESYEKLFF
TRBV9	TRBJ2-7	NA	NA	TGTGCCAGCAGCCCACTGTACGGGGGGCTAGGGGAGCAGTACTTC	CASSPLYGGLGEQYF
TRBV27	TRBJ1-6	NA	NA	TGTGCCAGCACTCAAACCCCAGGATCACCCCTCCACTTT	CASTQTPGSPLHF
TRBV19	TRBJ2-7	NA	TRBD2	TGTGCCAGTAGCACTAGCGGGGGGCCCTACGAGCAGTACTTC	CASSTSGGPYEQYF
TRBV21-1	TRBJ2-2	NA	NA	TGTGCCAGCAGCAGCCGGGACAGGAGGGACACCGGGGAGCTGTTTTTT	CASSSRDRRDTGELFF
TRBV4-1	TRBJ2-1	NA	TRBD1	TGCGCCAGCAGCCAATTAGGTGAACTAGAACAGGGGTCCCGGTACAATGAGCAGTTCTTC	CASSQLGELEQGSRYNEQFF
TRBV6-5	TRBJ1-1	NA	TRBD1	TGTGCCAGCAGTTACAGGGGCGGACAGGCTGAAGCTTTCTTT	CASSYRGGQAEAFF
TRBV10-3	TRBJ1-6	NA	NA	TGTGCCACCGATACAGGGTCGAATTCACCCCTCCACTTT	CATDTGSNSPLHF
TRBV6-5	TRBJ2-7	NA	NA	TGTGCCAGCAGTTACTCCTTTGACACCGCCTACGAGCAGTACTTC	CASSYSFDTAYEQYF
TRBV19	TRBJ1-1	NA	NA	TGTGCCAGTAGTATCGACAGCAACACTGAAGCTTTCTTT	CASSIDSNTEAFF
TRBV7-9	TRBJ2-3	NA	NA	TGTGCCAGCAGCTTATCGTCGGGGGAAAGCACAGATACGCAGTATTTT	CASSLSSGESTDTQYF
TRBV10-1	TRBJ2-7	NA	TRBD2	TGCGCCAGCAGTCAGACGGGGGGTCGGTACGAGCAGTACTTC	CASSQTGGRYEQYF
TRBV7-9	TRBJ2-6	NA	TRBD1	TGTGCCAGCAGCTTAGGGACAGGGGGCTTCGTCCTGACTTTC	CASSLGTGGFVLTF
TRBV6-1	TRBJ2-7	NA	NA	TGTGCCAACGGGGACGGGAGCTCCTACGAGCAGTACTTC	CANGDGSSYEQYF
TRBV19	TRBJ1-5	NA	NA	TGTGCCAGTAGTATAGATGCCGAGCGTCAGCCCCAGCATTTT	CASSIDAERQPQHF
TRBV9	TRBJ2-3	NA	NA	TGTGCCAGCAGCGTAGAACTAGCTTTGGACCCGCAGTATTTT	CASSVELALDPQYF
TRBV7-3	TRBJ1-1	once	NA	TGTGCCAGCAGCCCTGCGGGGGCCCCCGGGACTGAAGCTTTCTTT	CASSPAGAPGTEAFF
TRBV12-5	TRBJ2-1	NA	NA	TGTGCTAGTGTTGAGGACAGCTTATACAATGAGCAGTTCTTC	CASVEDSLYNEQFF